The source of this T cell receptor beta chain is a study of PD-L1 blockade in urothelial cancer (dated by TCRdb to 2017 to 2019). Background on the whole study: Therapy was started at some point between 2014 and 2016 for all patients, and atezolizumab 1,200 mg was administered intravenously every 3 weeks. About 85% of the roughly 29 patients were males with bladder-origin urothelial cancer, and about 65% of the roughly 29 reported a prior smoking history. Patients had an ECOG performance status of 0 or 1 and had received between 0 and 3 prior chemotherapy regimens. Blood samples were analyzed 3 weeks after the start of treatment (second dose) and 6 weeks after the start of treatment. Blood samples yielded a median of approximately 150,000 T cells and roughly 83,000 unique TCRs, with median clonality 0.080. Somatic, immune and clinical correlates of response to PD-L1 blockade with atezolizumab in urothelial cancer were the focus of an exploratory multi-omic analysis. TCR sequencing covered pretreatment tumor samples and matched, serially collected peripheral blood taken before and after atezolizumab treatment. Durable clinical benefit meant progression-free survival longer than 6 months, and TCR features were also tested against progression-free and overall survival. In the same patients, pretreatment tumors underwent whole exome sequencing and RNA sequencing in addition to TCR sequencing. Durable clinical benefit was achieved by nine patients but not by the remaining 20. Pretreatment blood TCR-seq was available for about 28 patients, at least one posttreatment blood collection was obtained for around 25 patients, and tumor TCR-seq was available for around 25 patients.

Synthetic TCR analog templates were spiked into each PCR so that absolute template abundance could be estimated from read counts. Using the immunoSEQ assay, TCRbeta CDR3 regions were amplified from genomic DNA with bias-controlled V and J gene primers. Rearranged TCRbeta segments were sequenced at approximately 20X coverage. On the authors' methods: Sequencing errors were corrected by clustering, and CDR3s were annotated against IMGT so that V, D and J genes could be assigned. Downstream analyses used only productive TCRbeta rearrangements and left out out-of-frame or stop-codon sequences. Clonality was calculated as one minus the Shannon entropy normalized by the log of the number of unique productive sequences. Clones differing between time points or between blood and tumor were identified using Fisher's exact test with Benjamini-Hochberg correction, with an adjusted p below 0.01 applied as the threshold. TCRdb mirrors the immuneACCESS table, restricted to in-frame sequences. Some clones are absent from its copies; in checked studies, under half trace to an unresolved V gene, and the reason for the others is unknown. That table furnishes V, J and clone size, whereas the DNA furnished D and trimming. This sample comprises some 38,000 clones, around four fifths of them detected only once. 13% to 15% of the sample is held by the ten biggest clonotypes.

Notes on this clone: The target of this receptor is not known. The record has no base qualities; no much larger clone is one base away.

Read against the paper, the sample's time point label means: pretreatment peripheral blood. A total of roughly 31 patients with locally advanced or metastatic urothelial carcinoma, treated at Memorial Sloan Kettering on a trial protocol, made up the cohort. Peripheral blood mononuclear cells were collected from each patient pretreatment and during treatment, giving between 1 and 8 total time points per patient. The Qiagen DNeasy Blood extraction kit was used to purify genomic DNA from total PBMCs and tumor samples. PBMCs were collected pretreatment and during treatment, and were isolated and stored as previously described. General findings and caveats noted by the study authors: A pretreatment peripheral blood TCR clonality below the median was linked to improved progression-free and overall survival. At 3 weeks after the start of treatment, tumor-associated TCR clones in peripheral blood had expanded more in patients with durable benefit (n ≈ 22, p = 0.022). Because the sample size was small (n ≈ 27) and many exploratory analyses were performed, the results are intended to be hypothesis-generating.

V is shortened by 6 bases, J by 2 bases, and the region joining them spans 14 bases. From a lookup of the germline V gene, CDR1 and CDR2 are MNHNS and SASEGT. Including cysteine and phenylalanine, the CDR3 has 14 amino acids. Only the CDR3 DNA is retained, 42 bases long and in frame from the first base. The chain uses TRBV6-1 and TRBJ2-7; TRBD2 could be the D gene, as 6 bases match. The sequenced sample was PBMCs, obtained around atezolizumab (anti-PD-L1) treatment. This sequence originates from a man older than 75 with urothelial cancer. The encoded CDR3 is CASREGEVPYEQYF. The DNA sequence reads TGTGCCAGCAGGGAGGGAGAAGTCCCCTACGAGCAGTACTTC.